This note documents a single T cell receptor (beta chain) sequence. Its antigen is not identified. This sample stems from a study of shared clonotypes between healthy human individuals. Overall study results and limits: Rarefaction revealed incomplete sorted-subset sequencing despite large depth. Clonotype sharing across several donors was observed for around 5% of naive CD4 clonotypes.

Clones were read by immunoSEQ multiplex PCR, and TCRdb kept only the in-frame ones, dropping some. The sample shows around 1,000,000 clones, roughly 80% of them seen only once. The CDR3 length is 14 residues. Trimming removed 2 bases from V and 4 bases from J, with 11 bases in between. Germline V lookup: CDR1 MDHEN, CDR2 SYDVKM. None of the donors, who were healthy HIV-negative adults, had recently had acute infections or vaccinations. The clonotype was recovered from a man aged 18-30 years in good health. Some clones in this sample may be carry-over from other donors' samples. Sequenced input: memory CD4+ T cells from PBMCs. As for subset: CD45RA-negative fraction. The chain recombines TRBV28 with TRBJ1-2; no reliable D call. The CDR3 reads CASSLIPGFYGYTF. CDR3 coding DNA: TGTGCCAGCAGTTTAATACCCGGCTTCTATGGCTACACCTTC.